The present T cell receptor (beta chain) was sequenced within a study of spatial heterogeneity in lung cancer. Overall study: Beta-chain sequences consistently outnumbered alpha-chain sequences in detection.

TCRdb re-called the 5' RACE reads with MiXCR, one entry per CDR3 protein. The data show 11,000 to 15,000 distinct CDR3 sequences, about 10% seen once. Trimming pared 0 bases from V and 2 bases from J, leaving 16 bases between. The CDR3 runs to 17 residues. CDR1 is MGHRA and CDR2 is YSYEKL in the germline V gene. Time point in this sample: sample taken at primary tumor resection. The study sequenced unsorted whole RNA from tumor, nontumor lung or frozen PBMC. This clonotype was observed a few times. The clonotype comes from a female donor with early-stage non-small cell lung cancer. V usage is TRBV4-1 and J usage is TRBJ2-5; possibly TRBD2 for D (8 bases). Sequences were derived from PBMCs, sampled at surgery. The CDR3 bases are TGCGCCAGCAGCCAAGATCCGGGGGGGACAGTTCAAGAGACCCAGTACTTC. Residues: CASSQDPGGTVQETQYF.